The rows below give T cell receptor beta chains drawn from one sample of a study of radiotherapy plus CTLA-4 blockade in lung cancer. The repertoire was sequenced with immunoSEQ multiplex PCR; TCRdb's copy has only in-frame clones and lacks some. This sample has some 110,000 clones, with 81% found just once. The sample consisted of peripheral blood, taken from a patient treated with radiotherapy plus ipilimumab. The receptor source for this set is a human donor with non-small cell lung cancer that progressed on radiotherapy plus ipilimumab. Some clones in this sample may be carry-over from other donors' samples. Each CDR3 is given with its conserved first and last residue.

len | v_gene | CDR3aa
18 | TRBV11-3 | CASSPPARVPRLEETQYF
17 | TRBV7-3 | CASSSGLAGASGGELFF
14 | TRBV19 | CASSILWEDTEAFF
15 | TRBV28 | CASSLRGSGANVLTF
16 | TRBV7-8 | CASSARVGYSGSPLHF
13 | TRBV6-5 | CASSYVEGWGYTF
9 | TRBV10-3 | CPLADTQYF
19 | TRBV11-2 | CASSRFMKPWTVNTGELFF
13 | TRBV2 | CASIDRSYNEQFF
14 | TRBV28 | CASSSGTGVQPQHF
16 | TRBV4-2 | CASSPRRGQASYGYTF
16 | TRBV9 | CASSAGTSGYTDTQYF
15 | TRBV2 | CASSVGLAGYNEQFF
12 | TRBV9 | CASSEPNTEAFF
13 | TRBV6-5 | CASIGGKGNTIYF
16 | TRBV4-3 | CASSQGPKPTNEKLFF
17 | TRBV7-9 | CASSFTWGERGSYEQYF
16 | TRBV5-1 | CASSFFATRSTETQYF
13 | TRBV6-5 | CASRETGRVEAFF
15 | TRBV7-3 | CASSLGGSEGSPLHF
13 | TRBV30 | CAWSPLGGAEAFF
17 | TRBV7-2 | CASSFAGESGVYYGYTF
18 | TRBV6-1 | CASSERLAGGPVTGELFF
16 | TRBV5-1 | CASSSSPSGAQETQYF
16 | TRBV25-1 | CASSDYRVSLQETQYF
18 | TRBV7-8 | CASSLPGTDYPYHEKLFF
17 | TRBV5-4 | CASSLVGLVNGGGTQYF
18 | TRBV7-8 | CASSLRPLVGRVGQPQHF
13 | TRBV11-3 | CASSLESNSPLHF
16 | TRBV5-8 | CASSLASSLWDYGYTF
16 | TRBV2 | CASSVITGLADSPLHF
18 | TRBV11-1 | CASSLGMTGTNYNSPLHF
16 | TRBV28 | CASSPISGTAFHGYTF
16 | TRBV9 | CASSPRQFLSGNTIYF
13 | TRBV19 | CASSKQGPGELFF
16 | TRBV5-4 | CASSIGQGAMNTEAFF
16 | TRBV4-1 | CASSQDSDRGRSPLHF